Here is one T cell receptor (beta chain) with its context. This record comes from a study of blood T cell repertoires in COVID-19. Under the authors' procedure: From reference gene primer amplification, estimates of nucleated cell counts were derived. Data came from immunoSEQ multiplex PCR; TCRdb stores just in-frame clones and leaves some out. V and J calls and clone size are given by that table; D and trimming were obtained from the DNA. Among 20,000 to 30,000 clones listed, about 90% were seen once. Germline assignment: CDR1 MDHEN and CDR2 SYDVKM. The CDR3 length is 16 residues. The V end was cut by 3 bases, the J end by 1 base, with 14 bases between.

The sequence was collected from a woman aged 55 to 70 with active COVID-19. The sequenced sample consisted of peripheral blood. V gene TRBV28 combines with J gene TRBJ2-3; D is unresolved. CDR3 nucleotides: TGTGCCAGCAGTTTCGAGCCAGCGAGCGGCACAGATACGCAGTATTTT. Protein sequence: CASSFEPASGTDTQYF. The full variable domain, its missing parts supplied by reference TRBV28 and TRBJ2-3, is DVKVTQSSRYLVKRTGEKVFLECVQDMDHENMFWYRQDPGLGLRLIYFSYDVKMKEKGDIPEGYSVSREKKERFSLILESASTNQTSMYLCASSFEPASGTDTQYFGPGTRLTVL.